The TCR beta chain under discussion was sequenced for a study of radiation and T cells in renal cell carcinoma. Study-level information: Nephrectomy followed 15 Gy stereotactic body radiation by 4 weeks.

Worth noting for this clone: As yet, its antigen is unknown.

Sample time point: baseline pretreatment blood. The treatment is: 15 Gy SBRT to primary tumor, nephrectomy 4 weeks later. Blood was sampled at baseline, 2 weeks and 4 weeks after SBRT. This renal cell carcinoma was of the clear cell type. CDR3 length: 12 residues. Germline values: CDR1 SQVTM, CDR2 ANQGSEA. V gave up 7 bases and J gave up 4 bases; unmatched junction bases: 6. Points from the study as a whole: In blood, top tumor clones expanded by 2 weeks, shrinking by 4.

Profiled with immunoSEQ multiplex PCR; TCRdb holds only in-frame clones, not every one. The sample records approximately 100,000 clones, 75% to 90% being singletons. The origin of this receptor is a man aged 50 or older with renal cell carcinoma. The chain has TRBV29-1 and TRBJ1-2, with 7 bases lining up with TRBD1. The specimen was blood, collected from a patient whose treatment included radiotherapy and nephrectomy. For the CDR3, the DNA is TGCAGCGCTACCGGGACAGTCTATGGCTACACCTTC. Translating gives CSATGTVYGYTF.